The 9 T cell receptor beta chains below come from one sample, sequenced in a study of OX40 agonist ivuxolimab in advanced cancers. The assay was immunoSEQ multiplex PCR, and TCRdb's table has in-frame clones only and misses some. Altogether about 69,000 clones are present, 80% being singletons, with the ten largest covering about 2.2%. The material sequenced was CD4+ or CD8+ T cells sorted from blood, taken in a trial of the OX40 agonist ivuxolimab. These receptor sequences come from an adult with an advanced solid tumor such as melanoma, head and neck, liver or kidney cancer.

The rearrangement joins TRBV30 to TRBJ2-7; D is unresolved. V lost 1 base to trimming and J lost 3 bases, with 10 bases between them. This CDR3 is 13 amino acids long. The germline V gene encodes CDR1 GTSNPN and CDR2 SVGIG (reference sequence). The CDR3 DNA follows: TGTGCCTGGAGTGATGACGACAACTACGAGCAGTACTTC. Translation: CAWSDDDNYEQYF.

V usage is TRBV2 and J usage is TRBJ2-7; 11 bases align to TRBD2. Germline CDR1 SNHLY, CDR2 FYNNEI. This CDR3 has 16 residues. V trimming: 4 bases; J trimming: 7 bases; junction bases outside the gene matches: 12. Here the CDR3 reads CASSAFPLAGDAEQYF. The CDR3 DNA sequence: TGTGCCAGCAGTGCCTTCCCACTAGCGGGGGATGCGGAGCAGTACTTC.

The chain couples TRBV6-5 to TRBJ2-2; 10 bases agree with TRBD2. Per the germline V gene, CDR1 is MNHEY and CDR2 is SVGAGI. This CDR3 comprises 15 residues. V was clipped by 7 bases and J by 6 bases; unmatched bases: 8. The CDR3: CASTLTTSGSGELFF. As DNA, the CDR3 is TGTGCCAGCACCCTAACGACTAGCGGGTCCGGGGAGCTGTTTTTT.

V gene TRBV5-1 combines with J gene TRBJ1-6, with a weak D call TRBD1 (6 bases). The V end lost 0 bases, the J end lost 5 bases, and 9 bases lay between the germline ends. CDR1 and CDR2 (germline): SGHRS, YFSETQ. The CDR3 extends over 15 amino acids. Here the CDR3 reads CASSLAGGDNSPLHF. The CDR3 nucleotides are TGCGCCAGCAGCTTGGCGGGGGGCGATAATTCACCCCTCCACTTT.

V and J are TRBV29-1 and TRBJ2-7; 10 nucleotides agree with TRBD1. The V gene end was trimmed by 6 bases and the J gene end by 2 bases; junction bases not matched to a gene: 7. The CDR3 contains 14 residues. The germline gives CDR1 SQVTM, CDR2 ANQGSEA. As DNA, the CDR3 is TGCAGCGTCCTCCGGGACAGGGGCACCTACGAGCAGTACTTC. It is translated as CSVLRDRGTYEQYF.

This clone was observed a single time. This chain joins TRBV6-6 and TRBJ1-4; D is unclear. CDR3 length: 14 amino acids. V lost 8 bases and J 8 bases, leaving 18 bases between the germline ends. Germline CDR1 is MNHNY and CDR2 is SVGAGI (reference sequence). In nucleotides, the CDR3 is TGTGCCAGCCGTGGAGGCCCCCTAAGGGAAAAACTGTTTTTT. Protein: CASRGGPLREKLFF.

The CDR3 loop is CASRALLAAEDNEQFF. As DNA, the CDR3 is TGTGCCAGCAGAGCTCTACTAGCGGCGGAAGACAATGAGCAGTTCTTC. The V and J genes are TRBV2 and TRBJ2-1, with 8 bases fitting TRBD2. Trimming removed 6 bases from V and 5 bases from J; junction bases left unmatched: 12. The germline V gene encodes CDR1 SNHLY and CDR2 FYNNEI. The CDR3 spans 16 residues.

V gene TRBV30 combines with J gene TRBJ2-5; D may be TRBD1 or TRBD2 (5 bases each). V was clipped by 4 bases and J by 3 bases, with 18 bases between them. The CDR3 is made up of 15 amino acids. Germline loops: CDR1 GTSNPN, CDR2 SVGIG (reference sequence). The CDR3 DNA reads TGTGCCTGGACTCTTCCGGGAAGGGGCGAAGAGACCCAGTACTTC. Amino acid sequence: CAWTLPGRGEETQYF. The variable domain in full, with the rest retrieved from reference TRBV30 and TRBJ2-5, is SQTIHQWPATLVQPVGSPLSLECTVEGTSNPNLYWYRQAAGRGLQLLFYSVGIGQISSEVPQNLSASRPQDRQFILSSKKLLLSDSGFYLCAWTLPGRGEETQYFGPGTRLLVL.

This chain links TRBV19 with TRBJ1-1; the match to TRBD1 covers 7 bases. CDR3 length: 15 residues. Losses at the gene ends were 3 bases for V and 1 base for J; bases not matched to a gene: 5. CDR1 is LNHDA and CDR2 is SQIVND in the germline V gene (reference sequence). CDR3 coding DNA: TGTGCCAGTAGTATGCCAGGGGGTCAGAACACTGAAGCTTTCTTT. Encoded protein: CASSMPGGQNTEAFF. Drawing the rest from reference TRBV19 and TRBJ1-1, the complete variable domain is DGGITQSPKYLFRKEGQNVTLSCEQNLNHDAMYWYRQDPGQGLRLIYYSQIVNDFQKGDIAEGYSVSREKKESFPLTVTSAQKNPTAFYLCASSMPGGQNTEAFFGQGTRLTVV.